The following is a T cell receptor beta chain sequence with its context. Its antigen remains unidentified. Some clones are missing from TCRdb's copy, which holds only in-frame ones; the method was immunoSEQ multiplex PCR. Of around 87,000 clones in the sample, roughly 94% were seen once. J gave up 1 base and V 0 bases, and 0 bases lay outside the gene matches. The CDR3 runs to 15 residues. The germline V gene encodes CDR1 MNHEY and CDR2 SMNVEV (reference sequence). This specimen belongs to a study of OX40 agonist ivuxolimab in advanced cancers. Study-wide results and caveats: Among the lowest peripheral clonal expansion occurred in 0.1-3.0 mg/kg partial responders.

The chain links TRBV27 to TRBJ2-3, with 8 bases aligning to TRBD1. The TCR comes from an adult with an advanced solid tumor such as melanoma, head and neck, liver or kidney cancer. The specimen comprised CD4+ or CD8+ T cells sorted from blood, sampled in a trial of the OX40 agonist ivuxolimab. CDR3 region: CASSLSQGGTDTQYF. For the CDR3, the DNA is TGTGCCAGCAGTTTATCACAGGGGGGCACAGATACGCAGTATTTT.